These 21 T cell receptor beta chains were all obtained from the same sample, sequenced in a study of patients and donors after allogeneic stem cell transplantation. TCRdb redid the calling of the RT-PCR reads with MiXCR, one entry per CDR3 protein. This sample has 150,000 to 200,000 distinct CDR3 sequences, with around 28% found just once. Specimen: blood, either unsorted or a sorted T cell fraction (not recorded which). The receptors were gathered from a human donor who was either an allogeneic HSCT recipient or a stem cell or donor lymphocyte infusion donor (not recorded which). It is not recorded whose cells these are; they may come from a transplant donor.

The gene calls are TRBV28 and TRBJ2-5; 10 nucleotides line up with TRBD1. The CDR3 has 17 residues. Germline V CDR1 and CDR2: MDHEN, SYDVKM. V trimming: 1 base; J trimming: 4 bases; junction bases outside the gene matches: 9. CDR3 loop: CASSLSPGTGVPETQYF. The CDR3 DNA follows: TGTGCCAGCAGTTTATCTCCCGGGACAGGGGTCCCAGAGACCCAGTACTTC.

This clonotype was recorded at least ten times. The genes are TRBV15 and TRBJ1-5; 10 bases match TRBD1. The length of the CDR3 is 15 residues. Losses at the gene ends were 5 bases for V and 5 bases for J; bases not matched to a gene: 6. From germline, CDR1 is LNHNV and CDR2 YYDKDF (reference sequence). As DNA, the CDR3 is TGTGCCACCAGCGCCGGGACAGGGGTTTATCAGCCCCAGCATTTT. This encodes CATSAGTGVYQPQHF. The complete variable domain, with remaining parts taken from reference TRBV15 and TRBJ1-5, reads DAMVIQNPRYQVTQFGKPVTLSCSQTLNHNVMYWYQQKSSQAPKLLFHYYDKDFNNEADTPDNFQSRRPNTSFCFLDIRSPGLGDTAMYLCATSAGTGVYQPQHFGDGTRLSIL.

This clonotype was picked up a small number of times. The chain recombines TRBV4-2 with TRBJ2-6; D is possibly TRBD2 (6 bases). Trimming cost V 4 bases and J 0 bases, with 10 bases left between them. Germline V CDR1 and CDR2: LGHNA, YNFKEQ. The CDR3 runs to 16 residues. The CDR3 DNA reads TGTGCCAGCAGCCTCCTAGCGACCTCTGGGGCCAACGTCCTGACTTTC. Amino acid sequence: CASSLLATSGANVLTF.

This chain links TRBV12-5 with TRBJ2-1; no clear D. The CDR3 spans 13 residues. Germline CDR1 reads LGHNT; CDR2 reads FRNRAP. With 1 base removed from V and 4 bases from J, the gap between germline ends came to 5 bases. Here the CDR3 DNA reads TGTGCTAGTGGTTTGGAACCTTACAATGAGCAGTTCTTC. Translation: CASGLEPYNEQFF.

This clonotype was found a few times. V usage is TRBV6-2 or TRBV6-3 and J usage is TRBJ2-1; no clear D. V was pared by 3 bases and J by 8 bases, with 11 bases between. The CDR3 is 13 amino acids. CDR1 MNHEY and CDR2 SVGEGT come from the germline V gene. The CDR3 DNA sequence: TGTGCCAGCAGTTATAGGATCGTCTATGAGCAGTTCTTC. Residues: CASSYRIVYEQFF.

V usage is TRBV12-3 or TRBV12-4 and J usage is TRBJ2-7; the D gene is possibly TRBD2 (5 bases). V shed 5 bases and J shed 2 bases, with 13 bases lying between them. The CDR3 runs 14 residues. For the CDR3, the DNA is TGTGCCAGCAGTCCCCGGGAAGGAACCTACGAGCAGTACTTC. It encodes CASSPREGTYEQYF.

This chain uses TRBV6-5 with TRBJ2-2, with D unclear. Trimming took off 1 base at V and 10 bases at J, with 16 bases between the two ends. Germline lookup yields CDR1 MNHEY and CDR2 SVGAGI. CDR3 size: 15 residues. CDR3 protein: CASSYFDGPWAELFF. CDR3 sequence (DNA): TGTGCCAGCAGTTACTTTGACGGCCCTTGGGCGGAGCTGTTTTTT.

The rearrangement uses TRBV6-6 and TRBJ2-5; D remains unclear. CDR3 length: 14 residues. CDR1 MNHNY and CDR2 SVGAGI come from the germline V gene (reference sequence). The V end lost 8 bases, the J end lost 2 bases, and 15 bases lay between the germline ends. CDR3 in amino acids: CASVNPAPQETQYF. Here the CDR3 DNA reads TGTGCCAGCGTTAACCCAGCGCCTCAAGAGACCCAGTACTTC.

Here the CDR3 DNA reads TGTGCCAGCAATCGGGGGGGAGGAACTGAAGCTTTCTTT. Its protein is CASNRGGGTEAFF. The chain carries TRBV6-1 and TRBJ1-1; the D gene is possibly TRBD1 (5 bases). The CDR3 spans 13 residues. Deletions cut 7 bases from V and 5 bases from J, with 14 bases between. Germline values: CDR1 MNHNS, CDR2 SASEGT.

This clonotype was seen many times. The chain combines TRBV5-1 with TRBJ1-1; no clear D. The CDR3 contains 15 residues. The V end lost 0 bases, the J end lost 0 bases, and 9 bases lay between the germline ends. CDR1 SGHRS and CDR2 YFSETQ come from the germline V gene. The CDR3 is CASSLVGMMNTEAFF. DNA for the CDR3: TGCGCCAGCAGCTTGGTTGGGATGATGAACACTGAAGCTTTCTTT.

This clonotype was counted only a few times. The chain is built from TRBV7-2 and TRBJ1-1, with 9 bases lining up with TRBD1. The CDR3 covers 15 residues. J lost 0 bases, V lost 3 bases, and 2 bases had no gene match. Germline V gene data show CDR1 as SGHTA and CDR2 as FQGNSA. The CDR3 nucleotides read TGTGCCAGCAGCTTTACAGGGGGCATGAACACTGAAGCTTTCTTT. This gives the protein CASSFTGGMNTEAFF.

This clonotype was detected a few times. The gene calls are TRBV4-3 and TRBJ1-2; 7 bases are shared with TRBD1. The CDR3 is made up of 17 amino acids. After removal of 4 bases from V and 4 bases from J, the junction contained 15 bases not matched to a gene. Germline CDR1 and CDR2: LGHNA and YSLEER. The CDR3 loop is CASSPSLGDRALYGYTF. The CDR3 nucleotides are TGCGCCAGCAGCCCTTCCCTGGGAGACAGGGCTCTCTATGGCTACACCTTC.

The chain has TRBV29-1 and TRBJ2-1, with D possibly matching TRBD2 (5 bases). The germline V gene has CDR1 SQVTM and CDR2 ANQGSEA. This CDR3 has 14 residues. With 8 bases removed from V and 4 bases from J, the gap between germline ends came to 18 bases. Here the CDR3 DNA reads TGCAGCCCTAACGGAGGAAGAGGGTACAATGAGCAGTTCTTC. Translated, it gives CSPNGGRGYNEQFF.

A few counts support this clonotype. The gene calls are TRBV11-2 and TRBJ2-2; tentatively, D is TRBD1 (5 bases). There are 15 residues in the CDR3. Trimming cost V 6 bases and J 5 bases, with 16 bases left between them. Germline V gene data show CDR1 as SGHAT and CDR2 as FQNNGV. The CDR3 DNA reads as TGTGCCAGCAGACCTACAGGCGTCCGGACCGGGGAGCTGTTTTTT. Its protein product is CASRPTGVRTGELFF.

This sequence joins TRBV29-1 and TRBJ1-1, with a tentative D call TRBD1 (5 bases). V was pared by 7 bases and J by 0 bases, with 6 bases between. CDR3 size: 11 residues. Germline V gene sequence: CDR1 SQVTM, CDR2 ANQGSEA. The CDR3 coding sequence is TGCAGCGCCAGGGTGAACACTGAAGCTTTCTTT. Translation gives CSARVNTEAFF.

The CDR3 sequence is CASSPLGGYTGELFF. As DNA, the CDR3 is TGTGCCAGCAGCCCCTTAGGGGGATACACCGGGGAGCTGTTTTTT. The chain couples TRBV3-1 to TRBJ2-2; a possible D gene is TRBD1 (6 bases). The length of the CDR3 is 15 residues. In germline, CDR1 is LGHDT, CDR2 YNNKEL (reference sequence). With 4 bases removed from V and 3 bases from J, the gap between germline ends came to 12 bases.

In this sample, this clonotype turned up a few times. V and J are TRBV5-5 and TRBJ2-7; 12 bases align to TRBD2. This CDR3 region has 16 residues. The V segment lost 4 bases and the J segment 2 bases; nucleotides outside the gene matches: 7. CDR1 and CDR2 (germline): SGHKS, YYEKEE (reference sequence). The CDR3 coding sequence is TGTGCCAGCAGCCCCCCTAGACTAGCGGGAGCCTACGAGCAGTACTTC. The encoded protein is CASSPPRLAGAYEQYF.

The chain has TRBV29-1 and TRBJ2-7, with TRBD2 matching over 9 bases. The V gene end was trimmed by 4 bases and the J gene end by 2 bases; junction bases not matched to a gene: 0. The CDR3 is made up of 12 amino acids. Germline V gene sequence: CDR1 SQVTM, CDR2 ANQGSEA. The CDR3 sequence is CSVVAGAYEQYF. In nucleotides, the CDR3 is TGCAGCGTTGTAGCGGGAGCCTACGAGCAGTACTTC.

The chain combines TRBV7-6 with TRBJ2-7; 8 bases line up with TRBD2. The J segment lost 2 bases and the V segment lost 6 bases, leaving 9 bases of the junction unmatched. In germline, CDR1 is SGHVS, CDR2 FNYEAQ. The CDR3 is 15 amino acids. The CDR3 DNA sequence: TGTGCCAGCAGACCTCTAGCGGGTGTCGCCTACGAGCAGTACTTC. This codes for CASRPLAGVAYEQYF.

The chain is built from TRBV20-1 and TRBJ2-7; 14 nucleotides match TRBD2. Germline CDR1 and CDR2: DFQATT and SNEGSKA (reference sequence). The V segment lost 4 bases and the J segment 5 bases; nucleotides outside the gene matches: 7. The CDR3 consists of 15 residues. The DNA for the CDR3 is TGCAGTGCTATAGGACTAGCGGGAGGCTCGGACGAGCAGTACTTC. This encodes CSAIGLAGGSDEQYF.

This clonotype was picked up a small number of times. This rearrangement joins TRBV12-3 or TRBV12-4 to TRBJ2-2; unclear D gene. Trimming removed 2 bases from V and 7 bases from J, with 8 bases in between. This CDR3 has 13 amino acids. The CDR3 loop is CASSLRHNGELFF. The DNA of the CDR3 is TGTGCCAGCAGTTTACGTCACAACGGGGAGCTGTTTTTT.